The 13 T cell receptor beta chains below all came from one sample that was sequenced in a study of cytomegalovirus exposure and HLA in healthy donors (dated by TCRdb to the late 2010s). The library relied on the immunoSEQ multiplex PCR assay. A mixture of 60 forward primers for TCR Vbeta segments and 13 reverse primers for TCR Jbeta segments was used in the multiplex PCR. TCRdb stores this immuneACCESS table with in-frame sequences only. Part of the clones is absent; in the studies checked, under half of the shortfall reflects unresolved V genes, and no reason is known for the rest. This sample has about 41,000 clones in its table, and over 70% of those were observed once. The ten largest clones add up to around 2.5% of the sample. The sample taken for sequencing was PBMCs. The receptor source for this set is a man over 45 in good health and CMV-seronegative.

The J gene is TRBJ1-1, the V gene TRBV6-5, with TRBD1 identical over 7 bases. The trim removed 5 bases at V and 7 bases at J, leaving 7 bases unmatched. The CDR3 is 13 amino acids. The V gene's germline CDR1 is MNHEY and CDR2 SVGAGI. CDR3 nucleotide sequence: TGTGCCAGCAGTCGGACCACAGGGGATGAAGCTTTCTTT. As protein: CASSRTTGDEAFF.

This rearrangement joins TRBV6-5 to TRBJ2-7; 8 nucleotides agree with TRBD1. After removal of 0 bases from V and 0 bases from J, the junction contained 4 bases not matched to a gene. The CDR3 runs 16 residues. The germline V gene encodes CDR1 MNHEY and CDR2 SVGAGI. Here the CDR3 reads CASSYSYRGVSYEQYF. The CDR3 nucleotides are TGTGCCAGCAGTTACTCTTACAGGGGGGTCTCCTACGAGCAGTACTTC.

The CDR3 DNA follows: TGCGCCAGCAGTGAGAAGGGGTGGGGCCAGCATTTT. It codes for CASSEKGWGQHF. The chain uses TRBV10-1 and TRBJ1-5; a weak D match, TRBD1 (5 bases). CDR1 is WNHNN, CDR2 SYGVQD, per germline (reference sequence). The CDR3 length is 12 residues. Trimming pared 2 bases from V and 12 bases from J, leaving 11 bases between.

This chain connects TRBV30 to TRBJ2-5, with 7 bases identical to TRBD2. The CDR3 has 12 amino acids. Trimming removed 6 bases from V and 4 bases from J; junction bases left unmatched: 5. Germline V CDR1 and CDR2: GTSNPN, SVGIG (reference sequence). CDR3 protein: CACLTGGETQYF. CDR3 DNA sequence: TGTGCCTGTTTGACGGGGGGAGAGACCCAGTACTTC. Together with reference TRBV30 and TRBJ2-5, the CDR3 gives the full variable domain: SQTIHQWPATLVQPVGSPLSLECTVEGTSNPNLYWYRQAAGRGLQLLFYSVGIGQISSEVPQNLSASRPQDRQFILSSKKLLLSDSGFYLCACLTGGETQYFGPGTRLLVL.

The chain couples TRBV4-1 to TRBJ1-1; 7 nucleotides match TRBD1. The CDR3 has 14 amino acids. With V trimmed by 5 bases and J by 1 base, 4 bases remained unmatched. Germline V gene sequence: CDR1 MGHRA, CDR2 YSYEKL. CDR3 region: CASSFRQGNTEAFF. The CDR3 nucleotides are TGCGCCAGCAGCTTTCGACAGGGGAACACTGAAGCTTTCTTT.

In DNA form, the CDR3 reads TGTGCCAGCAGCTTGTTGGAGTCAGGGCCCCGGAGTGGCTACACCTTC. This encodes CASSLLESGPRSGYTF. V gene TRBV5-4 combines with J gene TRBJ1-2, with a possible D match to TRBD1 (5 bases). V lost 1 base and J lost 7, with 20 bases in between. This CDR3 spans 16 amino acids. Germline values: CDR1 SGHNT, CDR2 YYREEE (reference sequence). The whole variable domain, filled in from reference TRBV5-4 and TRBJ1-2, reads ETGVTQSPTHLIKTRGQQVTLRCSSQSGHNTVSWYQQALGQGPQFIFQYYREEENGRGNFPPRFSGLQFPNYSSELNVNALELDDSALYLCASSLLESGPRSGYTFGSGTRLTVV.

The chain joins TRBV19 to TRBJ1-1, with D possibly TRBD1 on 5 matching bases. Germline loops: CDR1 LNHDA, CDR2 SQIVND (reference sequence). The CDR3 has 15 residues. The ends were cut back, 5 bases at V and 0 bases at J, with 13 bases in the middle. The chain's CDR3 is CASSDPTELNTEAFF. In nucleotides, the CDR3 is TGTGCCAGTAGTGACCCGACAGAGTTGAACACTGAAGCTTTCTTT.

The J gene is TRBJ2-3, the V gene TRBV4-3, with TRBD1 matching 9 bases. V shed 4 bases, J shed 6 bases, and the junction held 11 bases outside the gene matches. The CDR3 consists of 16 residues. The germline V gene has CDR1 LGHNA and CDR2 YSLEER. The CDR3 is CASSLSPGTGPDTQYF. In DNA, the CDR3 is TGCGCCAGCAGCCTATCCCCTGGGACAGGGCCTGATACGCAGTATTTT.

V gene TRBV18 combines with J gene TRBJ1-1; a possible D gene is TRBD1 (5 bases). Trimming pared 3 bases from V and 3 bases from J, leaving 17 bases between. The CDR3 runs 16 residues. Germline CDR1 is KGHSH and CDR2 is LQKENI. The CDR3 region has the DNA TGTGCCAGCTCACCCGGGGGTTGGGAGAGGGACACTGAAGCTTTCTTT. The encoded protein is CASSPGGWERDTEAFF.

The chain carries TRBV4-1 and TRBJ2-1; 7 bases are shared with TRBD1. The ends lost 4 bases at V and 4 bases at J; junction bases unmatched: 1. Germline V gene data show CDR1 as MGHRA and CDR2 as YSYEKL. The CDR3 is 13 residues long. CDR3 nucleotides: TGCGCCAGCAGCCGGGACAGTTACAATGAGCAGTTCTTC. The encoded protein is CASSRDSYNEQFF.

The chain couples TRBV9 to TRBJ2-3; D unclear. Between the trimmed V and J ends, which lost 3 bases and 5 bases, there was a span of 7 bases. CDR3 length: 12 amino acids. Germline values: CDR1 SGDLS, CDR2 YYNGEE. This CDR3 reads CASSEFQDTQYF. The CDR3, as DNA: TGTGCCAGCAGCGAATTCCAAGATACGCAGTATTTT.

The V call is TRBV21-1, the J call TRBJ2-5; TRBD1, the table's D call, was not compared with the DNA. TRBV21-1 is listed as a pseudogene. CDR3 length: 18 residues. The CDR3 sequence is CASSKEDRGRGREETQYF. The CDR3, as DNA: TGTGCCAGCAGCAAAGAGGACAGGGGGCGCGGGCGTGAAGAGACCCAGTACTTC.

This sequence joins TRBV4-1 and TRBJ1-1; tentatively, D is TRBD1 (6 bases). The V gene lost 0 bases and the J gene lost 0 bases, with 14 bases spanning the gap. CDR1 and CDR2 (germline): MGHRA, YSYEKL. The CDR3 consists of 17 residues. The CDR3 DNA reads as TGCGCCAGCAGCCAAGAAGGGCAGGGGCGGGTGAACACTGAAGCTTTCTTT. As protein: CASSQEGQGRVNTEAFF.